Listed below are T cell receptor beta chains from one sample, sequenced in a study of Graves' ophthalmopathy and Graves' hyperthyroidism. MiXCR, run by TCRdb on the multiplex PCR reads, gives a single entry per CDR3 protein. Of some 350,000 distinct CDR3 sequences listed, roughly 15% are singletons. Sequenced sample: peripheral blood. Receptors originate from an adult woman with stable Graves' hyperthyroidism. Both conserved end residues are part of each CDR3. The D gene is left open where the match is weak. Clone sizes are given selectively: once, few, many, or a class where the clone is expanded.

j_gene | abundance | d_gene | v_gene | CDR3nt | CDR3aa
TRBJ2-7 | few | TRBD2 | TRBV11-2 | TGTGCCAGCAGCTTAGACCGGGAGGTATCCTACGAGCAGTACTTC | CASSLDREVSYEQYF
TRBJ1-5 | many | . | TRBV6-1 | TGTGCCAGCAGTCATAGGCTGGGAAGTGATCAGCCCCAGCATTTT | CASSHRLGSDQPQHF
TRBJ2-2 | many | TRBD2 | TRBV28 | TGTGCCAGCAGTTCCCCCGCGGGAGCCACCGGGGAGCTGTTTTTT | CASSSPAGATGELFF
TRBJ2-7 | many | TRBD1 | TRBV27 | TGTGCCAGCAGTCCGGGACAGGGAGGGGACGAGCAGTACTTC | CASSPGQGGDEQYF
TRBJ2-7 | . | TRBD1 | TRBV20-1 | TGCAGTGCTCTCCCGGGACAGGGGGTTTACGAGCAGTACTTC | CSALPGQGVYEQYF
TRBJ2-7 | few | TRBD1 | TRBV12-3/TRBV12-4 | TGTGCCAGCAGTCACTGGGACAGGGGTCCCTACGAGCAGTACTTC | CASSHWDRGPYEQYF
TRBJ2-7 | many | TRBD2 | TRBV12-3/TRBV12-4 | TGTGCCAGCAGACCCGGGACTAGTGCGAACGAGCAGTACTTC | CASRPGTSANEQYF
TRBJ1-2 | . | . | TRBV6-1 | TGTGCCAGCAGTCCCCTGGGGGAGGGGACTTACGGCTACACCTTC | CASSPLGEGTYGYTF
TRBJ2-5 | many | TRBD1 | TRBV4-1 | TGCGCCAGCAGCCATTGGACAGGGGAGTCGGAGACCCAGTACTTC | CASSHWTGESETQYF
TRBJ2-4 | . | . | TRBV7-6 | TGTGCCAGCAGCTTCGGGGGACCGCAGGGGCACATTAAGTACTTC | CASSFGGPQGHIKYF
TRBJ2-5 | many | TRBD2 | TRBV20-1 | TGCAGTGCTAGAGTAGCGGGAGGGCCTGAGAGGCAAGAGACCCAGTACTTC | CSARVAGGPERQETQYF
TRBJ2-5 | . | . | TRBV12-3/TRBV12-4 | TGTGCCAGCAGTTTGAGGTTGTGGGGGGCGATGGAGACCCAGTACTTC | CASSLRLWGAMETQYF
TRBJ1-3 | many | . | TRBV11-1 | TGTGCCAGCAGCCCCCAGACGGGATCGTCTTTCTCTGGAAACACCATATATTTT | CASSPQTGSSFSGNTIYF
TRBJ2-5 | many | . | TRBV10-3 | TGTGCCATCAGTGAAGGGGGGGCACAAGAGACCCAGTACTTC | CAISEGGAQETQYF
TRBJ2-7 | many | . | TRBV9 | TGTGCCAGCAGCGCTCGCGGGGATCCCGAGCAGTACTTC | CASSARGDPEQYF